Shown below are 30 T cell receptor beta chains from a single sample sequenced in a study of shared clonotypes between healthy human individuals. Measured with immunoSEQ multiplex PCR; TCRdb has only the in-frame clones, and not every one. The top ten hold more than 20% of the sample, which has about 700,000 clones, just over 90% seen once. Terminally differentiated effector memory CD45RA+ cells were excluded from the naive CD8 cells, which were CD45RO-negative and positively selected for CCR7. Source material: naive CD8+ T cells sorted from blood. The receptors stem from a man between 25 and 39 years old in good health.

The V and J genes are TRBV7-3 and TRBJ2-1; TRBD2 agrees at 12 bases. CDR1 is SGHTA, CDR2 FQGTGA, per germline. This CDR3 has 18 amino acids. V was pared by 5 bases and J by 4 bases, with 12 bases of the junction left unmatched. In DNA form, the CDR3 reads TGTGCCAGCAGCGCCGAAGGAGGACTAGCGGGAACATACAATGAGCAGTTCTTC. It specifies CASSAEGGLAGTYNEQFF. Looking up the rest from reference TRBV7-3 and TRBJ2-1 gives the full variable domain: GAGVSQTPSNKVTEKGKYVELRCDPISGHTALYWYRQSLGQGPEFLIYFQGTGAADDSGLPNDRFFAVRPEGSVSTLKIQRTERGDSAVYLCASSAEGGLAGTYNEQFFGPGTRLTVL.

The V and J genes are TRBV9 and TRBJ2-7; 8 nucleotides line up with TRBD2. Germline trimming cut 0 bases from V and 3 bases from J; bases unmatched to any gene: 5. The germline V gene has CDR1 SGDLS and CDR2 YYNGEE. The CDR3 covers 15 residues. DNA of the CDR3: TGTGCCAGCAGCGTAGGTCAGCTAGCGGGCTACGAGCAGTACTTC. It specifies CASSVGQLAGYEQYF. The full variable domain, with the rest looked up from reference TRBV9 and TRBJ2-7, is DSGVTQTPKHLITATGQRVTLRCSPRSGDLSVYWYQQSLDQGLQFLIQYYNGEERAKGNILERFSAQQFPDLHSELNLSSLELGDSALYFCASSVGQLAGYEQYFGPGTRLTVT.

The chain is built from TRBV4-3 and TRBJ2-7; D is uncertain. Germline CDR1 LGHNA, CDR2 YSLEER. V lost 5 bases and J 4 bases, leaving 12 bases between the germline ends. The length of the CDR3 is 13 residues. CDR3 DNA: TGCGCCAGCAGCGCAGGCGTGAGTTACGAGCAGTACTTC. Translated, it gives CASSAGVSYEQYF.

This chain uses TRBV2 with TRBJ1-5; 7 positions match TRBD1. The germline CDR1 and CDR2 sequences are SNHLY and FYNNEI. CDR3 length: 15 amino acids. J was trimmed by 6 bases and V by 6 bases; bases with no gene match: 11. The CDR3 region is CASRKETGVGQPQHF. CDR3 nucleotide sequence: TGTGCCAGCAGGAAGGAAACAGGGGTGGGTCAGCCCCAGCATTTT.

The chain combines TRBV27 with TRBJ1-1, with D unclear. CDR3 length equals 14 residues. The germline V gene encodes CDR1 MNHEY and CDR2 SMNVEV (reference sequence). Trimming left V 2 bases short and J 1 base short, with 8 bases between. For the CDR3, the DNA is TGTGCCAGCAGTTTAGGGGTCGGGAACACTGAAGCTTTCTTT. It yields the protein CASSLGVGNTEAFF.

The rearrangement joins TRBV4-1 to TRBJ1-2; no definite D call. CDR3 size: 15 residues. From germline, CDR1 is MGHRA and CDR2 YSYEKL. Deletions cut 6 bases from V and 0 bases from J, with 14 bases between. CDR3 nucleotide sequence: TGCGCCAGCAGAGAACTGGACGCCGCTAACTATGGCTACACCTTC. Translated: CASRELDAANYGYTF.

The chain couples TRBV29-1 to TRBJ2-7; TRBD2 matches at 10 bases. Germline values: CDR1 SQVTM, CDR2 ANQGSEA. The CDR3 loop spans 13 amino acids. V dropped 6 bases and J dropped 4; count of bases not matched to a gene: 6. Here the CDR3 reads CSVLTSGLYEQYF. The CDR3, as DNA: TGCAGCGTCCTGACTAGCGGGCTTTACGAGCAGTACTTC.

This clone was seen once. The chain uses TRBV13 and TRBJ2-7; 7 bases are shared with TRBD1. In germline, CDR1 is PRHDT, CDR2 FYEKMQ (reference sequence). Trimming cost V 5 bases and J 1 base; bases outside gene matches: 8. The CDR3 covers 15 residues. DNA of the CDR3: TGTGCCAGCAGCCCCCGAGGGGGCGGATCCTACGAGCAGTACTTC. This gives the protein CASSPRGGGSYEQYF.

The chain employs TRBV2 and TRBJ1-1, with a possible D match to TRBD1 (5 bases). Deletions cut 5 bases from V and 4 bases from J, with 8 bases between. The germline V gene encodes CDR1 SNHLY and CDR2 FYNNEI. This CDR3 comprises 12 residues. The CDR3 DNA reads TGTGCCAGCAGTCAGGGTGGCACTGAAGCTTTCTTT. Encoded protein: CASSQGGTEAFF.

The J gene is TRBJ2-5, the V gene TRBV7-6, with D unclear. V dropped 1 base and J dropped 5 bases, with 11 bases sitting between them. The CDR3 consists of 14 residues. Germline CDR1 reads SGHVS; CDR2 reads FNYEAQ. CDR3 region: CASSLVLEGETQYF. In DNA form, the CDR3 reads TGTGCCAGCAGCTTAGTTCTGGAAGGGGAGACCCAGTACTTC.

The rearrangement links TRBV27 to TRBJ2-5; D call uncertain. Trimming pared 1 base from V and 4 bases from J, leaving 7 bases between. The CDR3 has 13 amino acids. Germline-derived CDR1 and CDR2 are MNHEY and SMNVEV (reference sequence). Here the CDR3 DNA reads TGTGCCAGCAGTTTATGGGCCTCAGAGACCCAGTACTTC. The encoded protein is CASSLWASETQYF.

CDR3 protein: CASSPTGGSNQPQHF. For the CDR3, the DNA is TGTGCCAGCAGCCCTACCGGGGGTAGCAATCAGCCCCAGCATTTT. J is TRBJ1-5 and V is TRBV11-2, with D possibly matching TRBD1 (5 bases). With 5 bases removed from V and 0 bases from J, the gap between germline ends came to 11 bases. The germline CDR1 and CDR2 sequences are SGHAT and FQNNGV. The CDR3 sequence is 15 residues long. The entire variable domain, with the rest obtained from reference TRBV11-2 and TRBJ1-5, is as follows: EAGVAQSPRYKIIEKRQSVAFWCNPISGHATLYWYQQILGQGPKLLIQFQNNGVVDDSQLPKDRFSAERLKGVDSTLKIQPAKLEDSAVYLCASSPTGGSNQPQHFGDGTRLSIL.

This clone has a single count. The chain employs TRBV5-6 and TRBJ2-7, with TRBD2 as a possible D gene (7 bases). The CDR3 totals 14 residues. Trimming took 6 bases from V and 3 from J, leaving 16 bases between them. Per the germline V gene, CDR1 is SGHDT and CDR2 is YYEEEE. The CDR3 protein is CASTGPAGHYEQYF. The CDR3 nucleotides read TGTGCCAGCACGGGCCCAGCGGGACACTACGAGCAGTACTTC.

This chain joins TRBV27 and TRBJ2-1, with a possible D match to TRBD2 (6 bases). This CDR3 contains 13 residues. CDR1 and CDR2 (germline): MNHEY, SMNVEV (reference sequence). V was shortened by 0 bases and J by 10 bases, with 10 bases between the two germline ends. Here the CDR3 reads CASSLSGLSEQFF. CDR3 coding DNA: TGTGCCAGCAGTTTATCGGGACTGAGCGAGCAGTTCTTC.

The CDR3 DNA sequence: TGTGCCAGCAGCTCGGGACTAGCGAGAGAGCAGTACTTC. This codes for CASSSGLAREQYF. The gene calls are TRBV13 and TRBJ2-7; 10 bases map to TRBD2. The CDR3 consists of 13 residues. The ends lost 4 bases at V and 7 bases at J; junction bases unmatched: 4. Germline CDR1 reads PRHDT; CDR2 reads FYEKMQ (reference sequence).

The chain combines TRBV4-1 with TRBJ2-7; D is undetermined. Trimming shortened V by 0 bases and J by 4 bases, and 13 bases separated the two germline ends. Per the germline V gene, CDR1 is MGHRA and CDR2 is YSYEKL. The CDR3 extends over 15 amino acids. The CDR3: CASSQDAQKEYEQYF. The CDR3 coding sequence is TGCGCCAGCAGCCAAGATGCGCAGAAGGAGTACGAGCAGTACTTC.

The V call is TRBV4-1, the J call TRBJ2-7; D remains unclear. V shed 0 bases and J shed 2 bases, with 8 bases lying between them. The CDR3 covers 14 residues. The germline V gene has CDR1 MGHRA and CDR2 YSYEKL. CDR3 DNA: TGCGCCAGCAGCCAAGAGTTCTATGCCTACGAGCAGTACTTC. Its protein product is CASSQEFYAYEQYF.

The V and J genes are TRBV7-9 and TRBJ2-2; TRBD2 agrees at 9 bases. Unmatched junction bases numbered 2, after V lost 5 bases and J lost 4 bases. CDR1 is SEHNR and CDR2 is FQNEAQ in the germline V gene (reference sequence). The length of the CDR3 is 14 residues. The CDR3 nucleotides read TGTGCCAGCAGCCATAGCGGGAGCACCGGGGAGCTGTTTTTT. As protein: CASSHSGSTGELFF.

The V call is TRBV4-3, the J call TRBJ2-1; TRBD2 is a possible D gene (6 bases). Germline loops: CDR1 LGHNA, CDR2 YSLEER. Deletions cut 1 base from V and 8 bases from J, with 27 bases between. The length of the CDR3 is 19 residues. CDR3 nucleotide sequence: TGCGCCAGCAGCCAAGTGGCTAGCGAGAACCGACCTTTTGGGGATGAGCAGTTCTTC. Translated, it gives CASSQVASENRPFGDEQFF.

This rearrangement joins TRBV5-1 to TRBJ2-7; D gene uncertain. V was cut by 2 bases and J by 0 bases, with 15 bases left in between. This CDR3 is built from 16 residues. CDR1 and CDR2 from the germline V gene are SGHRS and YFSETQ. The CDR3 DNA sequence: TGCGCCAGCAGCTTTGTCTCCCTACCGTCCTCCTACGAGCAGTACTTC. Protein: CASSFVSLPSSYEQYF.

This clone was recorded only once. The chain uses TRBV27 and TRBJ2-1; the match to TRBD2 covers 15 bases. Germline CDR1 MNHEY, CDR2 SMNVEV (reference sequence). The length of the CDR3 is 17 residues. With V trimmed by 8 bases and J by 2 bases, 7 bases remained unmatched. The CDR3 protein is CASVGLAGGQAYNEQFF. CDR3 sequence (DNA): TGTGCCAGCGTCGGACTAGCGGGAGGGCAGGCCTACAATGAGCAGTTCTTC.

A single count supports this clone. This chain connects TRBV19 to TRBJ1-2, with 7 bases identical to TRBD1. Germline V gives CDR1 LNHDA, CDR2 SQIVND (reference sequence). V trimming: 7 bases; J trimming: 6 bases; junction bases outside the gene matches: 11. This CDR3 is built from 14 residues. The CDR3 DNA reads as TGTGCCAGTACCTTAACAAGGACAGGCCATGGCTACACCTTC. It is translated as CASTLTRTGHGYTF.

This chain uses TRBV6-5 with TRBJ1-1; D is unclear. The CDR3 contains 13 residues. V lost 4 bases and J 2 bases, leaving 8 bases between the germline ends. Looked up from germline, CDR1 is MNHEY and CDR2 is SVGAGI. CDR3 in DNA: TGTGCCAGCAGTTCGGCAGTAAACACTGAAGCTTTCTTT. Translating it yields CASSSAVNTEAFF.

The chain links TRBV30 to TRBJ2-6; no clear D. V shed 2 bases and J shed 0 bases, with 5 bases lying between them. Per the germline V gene, CDR1 is GTSNPN and CDR2 is SVGIG (reference sequence). The CDR3 totals 14 residues. Here the CDR3 reads CAWSLDSGANVLTF. In DNA form, the CDR3 reads TGTGCCTGGAGTCTGGACTCTGGGGCCAACGTCCTGACTTTC.

The V and J genes are TRBV27 and TRBJ2-5, with D unresolved. The V gene lost 5 bases and the J gene lost 4 bases, with 14 bases spanning the gap. CDR1 MNHEY and CDR2 SMNVEV come from the germline V gene (reference sequence). The length of the CDR3 is 14 residues. The chain's CDR3 is CASSPIYEPETQYF. The CDR3 DNA is TGTGCCAGCAGTCCCATCTATGAACCAGAGACCCAGTACTTC.

The chain is built from TRBV13 and TRBJ2-3; D not certain. The CDR3 is made up of 15 amino acids. V dropped 4 bases and J dropped 2 bases, with 13 bases sitting between them. CDR1 is PRHDT and CDR2 is FYEKMQ in the germline V gene (reference sequence). The CDR3: CASSSVEENTDTQYF. The CDR3 DNA reads TGTGCCAGCAGCTCCGTTGAGGAGAACACAGATACGCAGTATTTT. Supplemented by reference TRBV13 and TRBJ2-3, the full variable domain reads AAGVIQSPRHLIKEKRETATLKCYPIPRHDTVYWYQQGPGQDPQFLISFYEKMQSDKGSIPDRFSAQQFSDYHSELNMSSLELGDSALYFCASSSVEENTDTQYFGPGTRLTVL.

The chain uses TRBV11-2 and TRBJ2-2, with D possibly TRBD2 on 5 matching bases. Trimming cost V 1 base and J 6 bases, with 18 bases left between them. The CDR3 covers 17 residues. Germline V gives CDR1 SGHAT, CDR2 FQNNGV. CDR3 DNA: TGTGCCAGCAGCTTAGGTCCAAGGTCTAGCCTTCCCGGGGAGCTGTTTTTT. Amino acid sequence: CASSLGPRSSLPGELFF.

V is TRBV5-1 and J is TRBJ2-7; D is ambiguous. CDR1 is SGHRS and CDR2 is YFSETQ in the germline V gene. The CDR3 has 13 residues. Trimming cost V 2 bases and J 3 bases, with 9 bases left between them. The CDR3 DNA follows: TGCGCCAGCAGCTTTAGGTTCCACTACGAGCAGTACTTC. This sequence encodes CASSFRFHYEQYF.

J is TRBJ1-3 and V is TRBV5-1, with D tentatively TRBD1 (6 bases). The germline V and J ends were trimmed by 2 bases and 0 bases, with 12 bases remaining between them. The CDR3 spans 16 residues. CDR1 and CDR2 from the germline V gene are SGHRS and YFSETQ. CDR3 DNA sequence: TGCGCCAGCAGCTTACAGGGCGAATCCTCTGGAAACACCATATATTTT. Its translation is CASSLQGESSGNTIYF.

The gene calls are TRBV6-5 and TRBJ1-2; D gene ambiguous. The ends were cut back, 5 bases at V and 4 bases at J, with 5 bases in the middle. The length of the CDR3 is 11 residues. Germline lookup yields CDR1 MNHEY and CDR2 SVGAGI. The CDR3 bases are TGTGCCAGCAGTCAAAGCTATGGCTACACCTTC. It translates to CASSQSYGYTF.